The rows below give T cell receptor beta chains drawn from one sample of a study of cytomegalovirus exposure and HLA in healthy donors. Here immunoSEQ multiplex PCR was the method, and the copy in TCRdb shows in-frame clones only, minus some. The sample lists some 120,000 clones, about 80% occurring once. Sequenced: PBMCs. All receptors come from a male donor in good health and CMV-seronegative. Each CDR3 is given with its conserved first and last residue. The order of the fields is D gene, J gene, V gene, clone size, CDR3 length, CDR3 protein, CDR3 DNA. A D gene is named only where the DNA matches it firmly. Where a row states a size, it is once, few, many or the class of an expanded clone; other rows omit it.

TRBD1	TRBJ2-7	TRBV7-9	-	16	CSSSKTGTGFSSEQYF	TGTTCCAGCAGTAAAACCGGGACAGGGTTTTCCTCCGAGCAGTACTTC
-	TRBJ2-3	TRBV30	few	15	CAWDKTVAFTDTQYF	TGTGCCTGGGATAAGACAGTAGCTTTCACAGATACGCAGTATTTT
TRBD1	TRBJ1-1	TRBV9	-	16	CASSVDRGLLNTEAFF	TGTGCCAGCAGCGTCGACAGGGGACTTCTGAACACTGAAGCTTTCTTT
TRBD1	TRBJ1-5	TRBV7-2	-	17	CASSLVAGGNSNQPQHF	TGTGCCAGCAGCTTAGTGGCAGGGGGCAACAGCAATCAGCCCCAGCATTTT
-	TRBJ2-2	TRBV10-3	-	16	CAISESGGSGTGELFF	TGTGCCATCAGTGAGTCCGGGGGATCTGGCACCGGGGAGCTGTTTTTT
-	TRBJ1-2	TRBV5-4	-	13	CASGQGHNYGYTF	TGTGCCAGCGGGCAGGGTCATAACTATGGCTACACCTTC
-	TRBJ1-1	TRBV7-6	-	14	CASSSTTGNTEAFF	TGTGCCAGCAGCTCCACGACGGGGAACACTGAAGCTTTCTTT
-	TRBJ2-2	TRBV27	-	12	CASSFITGELFF	TGTGCCAGCAGTTTTATTACCGGGGAGCTGTTTTTT
-	TRBJ2-1	TRBV7-2	-	17	CASSPGTSLGSYNEQFF	TGTGCCAGCAGCCCCGGGACTTCCCTTGGCTCCTACAATGAGCAGTTCTTC
-	TRBJ2-5	TRBV7-8	-	15	CASSLGGTRQETQYF	TGTGCCAGCAGCTTAGGGGGAACTAGACAAGAGACCCAGTACTTC
TRBD2	TRBJ2-1	TRBV30	-	17	CAWTGLAGGISGNEQFF	TGTGCCTGGACCGGACTAGCGGGAGGCATTTCAGGGAATGAGCAGTTCTTC
-	TRBJ1-3	TRBV7-2	-	13	CASSFEGGNTIYF	TGTGCCAGCAGCTTTGAGGGTGGAAACACCATATATTTT
TRBD1	TRBJ2-7	TRBV23-1	-	14	CASSRGTEPYEQYF	TGCGCCAGCAGTCGGGGGACAGAGCCCTACGAGCAGTACTTC
TRBD1	TRBJ2-3	TRBV7-9	few	16	CASSLTGGFGTDTQYF	TGTGCCAGCAGCTTAACAGGGGGGTTTGGCACAGATACGCAGTATTTT
-	TRBJ2-5	TRBV5-1	few	15	CASSLEGGGGETQYF	TGCGCCAGCAGCTTGGAAGGAGGGGGGGGAGAGACCCAGTACTTC
TRBD1	TRBJ1-5	TRBV19	-	16	CASSIDSGQHNQPQHF	TGTGCCAGTAGCATAGACTCGGGACAGCACAATCAGCCCCAGCATTTT
TRBD1	TRBJ2-1	TRBV5-4	-	14	CASSYGQGYNEQFF	TGTGCCAGCAGCTACGGACAGGGCTACAATGAGCAGTTCTTC
TRBD1	TRBJ1-2	TRBV27	-	13	CASRAGQGPGYTF	TGTGCCAGCAGGGCCGGACAGGGACCAGGCTACACCTTC
-	TRBJ1-5	TRBV6-1	-	13	CASSRRGGQPQHF	TGTGCCAGCAGTAGAAGGGGCGGTCAGCCCCAGCATTTT
-	TRBJ2-3	TRBV13	-	16	CASSLGLRERTDTQYF	TGTGCCAGCAGCTTAGGCCTCCGCGAACGCACAGATACGCAGTATTTT
TRBD1	TRBJ2-6	TRBV4-2	-	19	CASSQWAGTGGNGANGLTF	TGTGCCAGCAGCCAATGGGCCGGGACAGGGGGGAACGGGGCCAACGGCCTGACTTTC
TRBD1	TRBJ2-7	TRBV10-3	-	14	CAISTTGSSYEQYF	TGTGCCATCAGCACGACAGGGAGCTCCTACGAGCAGTACTTC
-	TRBJ2-2	TRBV7-2	-	16	CASSTRTGPETGELFF	TGTGCCAGCAGCACCCGCACGGGTCCCGAGACCGGGGAGCTGTTTTTT
-	TRBJ2-5	TRBV11-2	-	15	CASSRLGAEQETQYF	TGTGCCAGCAGCCGCCTGGGGGCAGAACAAGAGACCCAGTACTTC
-	TRBJ2-1	TRBV7-2	-	12	CASRATYNEQFF	TGTGCCAGCAGAGCAACCTACAATGAGCAGTTCTTC
-	TRBJ2-7	TRBV13	-	15	CASSVRVSRLYEQYF	TGTGCCAGCAGCGTCCGCGTTTCGCGCCTCTACGAGCAGTACTTC
TRBD1	TRBJ2-7	TRBV4-3	-	14	CASSRGDSSYEQYF	TGCGCCAGCAGCCGAGGGGACAGCTCCTACGAGCAGTACTTC
-	TRBJ1-2	TRBV5-6	once	15	CASSLELIRETGYTF	TGTGCCAGCAGCTTGGAGTTAATAAGGGAGACAGGCTACACCTTC
TRBD1	TRBJ2-7	TRBV4-2	-	18	CASSPNLTPGQGTYEQYF	TGTGCCAGCAGCCCTAACCTTACACCGGGACAGGGCACCTACGAGCAGTACTTC
TRBD1	TRBJ2-1	TRBV10-3	few	13	CAVDRGRGDEQFF	TGTGCCGTTGACAGGGGGCGAGGGGATGAGCAGTTCTTC
TRBD2	TRBJ2-7	TRBV4-1	-	16	CASSQGLAGPRGEQYF	TGCGCCAGCAGCCAAGGACTAGCGGGCCCTCGGGGGGAGCAGTACTTC
-	TRBJ2-3	TRBV7-8	-	14	CASSYEIGTDTQYF	TGTGCCAGCAGCTACGAGATCGGCACAGATACGCAGTATTTT
-	TRBJ2-3	TRBV7-2	-	16	CASSLVGRGFTDTQYF	TGTGCCAGCAGCTTAGTTGGCAGGGGATTCACAGATACGCAGTATTTT